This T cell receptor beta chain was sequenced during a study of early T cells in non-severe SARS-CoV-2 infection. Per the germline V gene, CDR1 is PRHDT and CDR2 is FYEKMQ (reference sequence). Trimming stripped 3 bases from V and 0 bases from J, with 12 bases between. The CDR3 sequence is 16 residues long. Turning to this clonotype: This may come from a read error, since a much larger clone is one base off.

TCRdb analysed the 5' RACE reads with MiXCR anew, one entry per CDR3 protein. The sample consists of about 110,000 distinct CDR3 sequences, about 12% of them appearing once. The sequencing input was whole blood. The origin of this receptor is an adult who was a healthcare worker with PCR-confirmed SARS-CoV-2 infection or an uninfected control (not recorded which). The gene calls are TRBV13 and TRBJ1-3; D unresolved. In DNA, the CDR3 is TGTGCCAGCAGCTTGATGACACCTAACTCTGGAAACACCATATATTTT. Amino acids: CASSLMTPNSGNTIYF.